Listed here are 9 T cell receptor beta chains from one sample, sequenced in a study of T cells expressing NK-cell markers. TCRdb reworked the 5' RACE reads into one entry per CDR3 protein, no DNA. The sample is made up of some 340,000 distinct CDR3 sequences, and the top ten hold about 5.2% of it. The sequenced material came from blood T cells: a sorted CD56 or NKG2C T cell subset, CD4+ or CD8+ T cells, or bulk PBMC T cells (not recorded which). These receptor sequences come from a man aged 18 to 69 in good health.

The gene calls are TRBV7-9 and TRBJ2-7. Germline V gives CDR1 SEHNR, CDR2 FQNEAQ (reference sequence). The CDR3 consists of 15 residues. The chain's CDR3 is CASSPHRTVRSEQYF. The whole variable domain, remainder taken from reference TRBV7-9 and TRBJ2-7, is DTGVSQNPRHKITKRGQNVTFRCDPISEHNRLYWYRQTLGQGPEFLTYFQNEAQLEKSRLLSDRFSAERPKGSFSTLEIQRTEQGDSAMYLCASSPHRTVRSEQYFGPGTRLTVT.

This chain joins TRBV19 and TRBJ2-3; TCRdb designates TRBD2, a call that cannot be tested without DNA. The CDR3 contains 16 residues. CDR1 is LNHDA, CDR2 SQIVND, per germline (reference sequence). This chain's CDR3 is CASSKTTRTGGDTQYF.

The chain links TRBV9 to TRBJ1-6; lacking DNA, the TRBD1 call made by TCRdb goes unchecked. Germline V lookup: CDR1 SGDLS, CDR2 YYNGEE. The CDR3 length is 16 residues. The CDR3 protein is CASSAGTGPYNSPLHF.

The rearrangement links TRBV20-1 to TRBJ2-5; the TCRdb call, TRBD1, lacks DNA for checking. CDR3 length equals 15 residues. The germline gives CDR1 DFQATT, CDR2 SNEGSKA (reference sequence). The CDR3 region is CSARSEDRDRGTQYF.

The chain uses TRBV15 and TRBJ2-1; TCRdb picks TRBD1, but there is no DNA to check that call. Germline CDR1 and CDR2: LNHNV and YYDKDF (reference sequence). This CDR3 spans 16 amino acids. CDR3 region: CATSPPQGGRGNEQFF.

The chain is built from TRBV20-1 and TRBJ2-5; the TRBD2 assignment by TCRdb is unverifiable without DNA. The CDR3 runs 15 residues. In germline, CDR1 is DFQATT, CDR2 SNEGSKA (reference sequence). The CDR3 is CSASSPGPFQETQYF.

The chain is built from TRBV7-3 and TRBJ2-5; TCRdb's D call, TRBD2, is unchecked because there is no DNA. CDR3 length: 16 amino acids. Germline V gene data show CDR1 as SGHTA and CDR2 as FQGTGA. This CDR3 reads CASSSNGGTSGETQYF.

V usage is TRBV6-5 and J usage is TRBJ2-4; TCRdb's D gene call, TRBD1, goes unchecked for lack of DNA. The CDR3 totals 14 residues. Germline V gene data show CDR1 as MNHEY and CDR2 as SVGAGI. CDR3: CASSYDRARNIQYF.

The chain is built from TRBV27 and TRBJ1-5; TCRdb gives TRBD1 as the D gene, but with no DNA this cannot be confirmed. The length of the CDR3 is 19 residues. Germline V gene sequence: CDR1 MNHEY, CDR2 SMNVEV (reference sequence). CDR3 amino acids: CASSPETGGVQYSNQPQHF.